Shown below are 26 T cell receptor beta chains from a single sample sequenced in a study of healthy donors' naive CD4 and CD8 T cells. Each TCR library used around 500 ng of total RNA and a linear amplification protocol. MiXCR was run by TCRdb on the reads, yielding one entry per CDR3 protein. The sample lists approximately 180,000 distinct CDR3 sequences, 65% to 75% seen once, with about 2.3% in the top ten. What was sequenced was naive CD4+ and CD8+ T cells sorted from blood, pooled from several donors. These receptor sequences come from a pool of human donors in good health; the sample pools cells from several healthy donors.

This CDR3 is CASTAGTGSEQYF. The CDR3 DNA is TGTGCCAGCACCGCCGGGACAGGGAGCGAGCAGTACTTC. This chain uses TRBV5-6 with TRBJ2-7, with 9 bases fitting TRBD1. The germline V gene encodes CDR1 SGHDT and CDR2 YYEEEE. This CDR3 spans 13 amino acids. The junction had 7 bases not matched to a gene; V was cut back by 6 bases and J by 6 bases.

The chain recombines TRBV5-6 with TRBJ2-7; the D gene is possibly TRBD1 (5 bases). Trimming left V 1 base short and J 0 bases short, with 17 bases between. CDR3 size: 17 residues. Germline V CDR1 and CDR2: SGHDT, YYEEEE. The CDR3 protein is CASSLLVGHEISYEQYF. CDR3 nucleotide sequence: TGTGCCAGCAGCTTGCTTGTTGGACACGAAATCTCCTACGAGCAGTACTTC.

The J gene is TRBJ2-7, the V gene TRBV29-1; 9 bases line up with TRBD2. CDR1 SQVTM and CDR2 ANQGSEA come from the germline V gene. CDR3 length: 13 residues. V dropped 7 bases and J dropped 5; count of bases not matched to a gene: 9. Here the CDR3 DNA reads TGCAGCGCCCAGGGTAGCGGGAGAAACGAGCAGTACTTC. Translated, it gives CSAQGSGRNEQYF.

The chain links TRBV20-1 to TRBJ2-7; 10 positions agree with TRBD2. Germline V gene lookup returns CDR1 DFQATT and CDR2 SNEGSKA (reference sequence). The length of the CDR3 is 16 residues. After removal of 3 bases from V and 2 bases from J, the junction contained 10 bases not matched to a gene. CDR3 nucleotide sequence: TGCAGTGCTAGCCCAGAACTAGCGGGAAATGCCTACGAGCAGTACTTC. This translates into CSASPELAGNAYEQYF.

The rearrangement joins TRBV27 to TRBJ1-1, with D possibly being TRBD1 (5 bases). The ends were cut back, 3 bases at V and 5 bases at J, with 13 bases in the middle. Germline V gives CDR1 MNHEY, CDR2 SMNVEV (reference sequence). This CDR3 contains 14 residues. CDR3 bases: TGTGCCAGCAGTTTTTCAGGGAGAGGGACTGAAGCTTTCTTT. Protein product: CASSFSGRGTEAFF.

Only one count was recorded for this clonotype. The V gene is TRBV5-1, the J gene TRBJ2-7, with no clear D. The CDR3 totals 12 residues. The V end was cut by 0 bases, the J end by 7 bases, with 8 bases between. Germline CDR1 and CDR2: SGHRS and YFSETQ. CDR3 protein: CASSLDSREQYF. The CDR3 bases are TGCGCCAGCAGCTTGGACAGCCGAGAGCAGTACTTC.

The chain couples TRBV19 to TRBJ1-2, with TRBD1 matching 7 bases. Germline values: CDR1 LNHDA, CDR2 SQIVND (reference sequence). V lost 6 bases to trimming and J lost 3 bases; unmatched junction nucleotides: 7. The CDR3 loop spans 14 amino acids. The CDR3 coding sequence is TGTGCCAGTAGGGGGGACAGTACCTACTATGGCTACACCTTC. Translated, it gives CASRGDSTYYGYTF.

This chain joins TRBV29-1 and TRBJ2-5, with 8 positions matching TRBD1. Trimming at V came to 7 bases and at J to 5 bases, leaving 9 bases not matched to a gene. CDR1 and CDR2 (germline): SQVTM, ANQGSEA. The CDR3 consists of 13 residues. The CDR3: CSADRDRLETQYF. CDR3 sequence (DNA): TGCAGCGCGGACAGGGACCGTCTGGAGACCCAGTACTTC.

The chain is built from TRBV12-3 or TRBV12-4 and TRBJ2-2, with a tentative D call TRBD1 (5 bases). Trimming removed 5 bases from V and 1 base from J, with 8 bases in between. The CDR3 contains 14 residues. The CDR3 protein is CASSTDRNTGELFF. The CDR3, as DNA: TGTGCCAGCAGTACAGACAGGAACACCGGGGAGCTGTTTTTT.

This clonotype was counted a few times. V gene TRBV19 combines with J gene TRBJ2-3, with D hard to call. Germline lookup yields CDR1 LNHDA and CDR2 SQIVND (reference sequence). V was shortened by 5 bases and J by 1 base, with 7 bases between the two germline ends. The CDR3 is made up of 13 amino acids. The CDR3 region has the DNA TGTGCCAGTAGTTTGGATCGCACAGATACGCAGTATTTT. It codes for CASSLDRTDTQYF.

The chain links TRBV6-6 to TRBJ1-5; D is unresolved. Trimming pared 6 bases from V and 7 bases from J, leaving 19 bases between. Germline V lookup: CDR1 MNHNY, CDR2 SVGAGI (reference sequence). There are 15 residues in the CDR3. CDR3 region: CASSPTESNKQPQHF. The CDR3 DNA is TGTGCCAGCAGCCCTACGGAGAGCAATAAGCAGCCCCAGCATTTT.

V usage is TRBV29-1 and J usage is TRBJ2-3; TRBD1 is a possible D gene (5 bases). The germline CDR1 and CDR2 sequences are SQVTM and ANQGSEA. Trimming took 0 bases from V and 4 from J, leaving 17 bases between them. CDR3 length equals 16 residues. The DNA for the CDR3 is TGCAGCGTTGAAGAACCTGACTCAGGGCTCTCAGATACGCAGTATTTT. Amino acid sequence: CSVEEPDSGLSDTQYF.

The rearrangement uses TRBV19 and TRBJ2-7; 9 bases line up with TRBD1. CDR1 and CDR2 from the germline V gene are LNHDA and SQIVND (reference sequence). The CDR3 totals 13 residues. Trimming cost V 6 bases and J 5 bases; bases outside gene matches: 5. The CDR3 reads CASRDRGYDEQYF. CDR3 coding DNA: TGTGCCAGTAGAGACAGGGGGTACGACGAGCAGTACTTC.

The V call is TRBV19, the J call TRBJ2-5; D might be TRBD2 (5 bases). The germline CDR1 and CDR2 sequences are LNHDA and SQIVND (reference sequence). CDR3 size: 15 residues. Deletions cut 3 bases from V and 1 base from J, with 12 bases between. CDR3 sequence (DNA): TGTGCCAGTAGTATTGAGGGCAATACCCAAGAGACCCAGTACTTC. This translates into CASSIEGNTQETQYF. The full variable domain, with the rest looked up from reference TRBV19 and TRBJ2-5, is DGGITQSPKYLFRKEGQNVTLSCEQNLNHDAMYWYRQDPGQGLRLIYYSQIVNDFQKGDIAEGYSVSREKKESFPLTVTSAQKNPTAFYLCASSIEGNTQETQYFGPGTRLLVL.

The CDR3 nucleotides are TGTGCCAGCAGCCCGCGGACAGGGGGCGGACTAGCGGGATTTCGGCAGTTCTTC. This gives the protein CASSPRTGGGLAGFRQFF. J is TRBJ2-1 and V is TRBV11-1, with a weak D call TRBD2 (12 bases). Trimming pared 5 bases from V and 12 bases from J, leaving 32 bases between. Germline V gene lookup returns CDR1 SGHAT and CDR2 FQDESV (reference sequence). CDR3 length equals 18 residues.

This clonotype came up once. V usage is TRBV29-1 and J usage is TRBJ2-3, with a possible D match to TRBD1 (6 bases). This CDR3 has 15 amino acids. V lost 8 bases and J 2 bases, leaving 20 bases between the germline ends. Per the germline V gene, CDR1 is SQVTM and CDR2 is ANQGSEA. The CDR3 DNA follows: TGCAGCACCTTAGGGCACAGGGTTGACACAGATACGCAGTATTTT. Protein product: CSTLGHRVDTDTQYF.

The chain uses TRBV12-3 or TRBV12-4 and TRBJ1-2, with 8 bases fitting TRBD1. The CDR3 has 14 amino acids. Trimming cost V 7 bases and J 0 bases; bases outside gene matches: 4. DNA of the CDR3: TGTGCCAGCAAACTGACAGGGGCTAACTATGGCTACACCTTC. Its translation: CASKLTGANYGYTF.

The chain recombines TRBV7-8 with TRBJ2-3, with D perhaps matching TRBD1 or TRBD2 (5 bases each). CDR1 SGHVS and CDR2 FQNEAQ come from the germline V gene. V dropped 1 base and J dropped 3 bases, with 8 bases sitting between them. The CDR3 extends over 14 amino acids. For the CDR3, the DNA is TGTGCCAGCAGCTTAGTGGGACGAACAGATACGCAGTATTTT. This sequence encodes CASSLVGRTDTQYF.

CDR3 in amino acids: CASRTLETQYF. The DNA for the CDR3 is TGTGCCAGCAGGACCCTAGAGACCCAGTACTTC. V gene TRBV12-3 or TRBV12-4 combines with J gene TRBJ2-5; D not certain. This CDR3 is built from 11 residues. Trimming left V 6 bases short and J 4 bases short, with 6 bases between.

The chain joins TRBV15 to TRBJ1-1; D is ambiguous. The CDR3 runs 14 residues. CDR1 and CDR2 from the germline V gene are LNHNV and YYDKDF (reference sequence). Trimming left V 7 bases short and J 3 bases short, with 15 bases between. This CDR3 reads CATNSAVSDTEAFF. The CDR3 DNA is TGTGCCACCAACTCGGCCGTTTCGGACACTGAAGCTTTCTTT.

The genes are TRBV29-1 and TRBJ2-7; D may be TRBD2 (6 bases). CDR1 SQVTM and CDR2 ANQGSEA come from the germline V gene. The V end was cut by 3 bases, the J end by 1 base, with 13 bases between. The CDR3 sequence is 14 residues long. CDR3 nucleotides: TGCAGCGTTGATTCGGGCGGGGATTCCTACGAGCAGTACTTC. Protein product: CSVDSGGDSYEQYF.

The CDR3 reads CASSYGGSSTIYF. The DNA for the CDR3 is TGTGCCAGCAGTTACGGGGGTAGTAGCACCATATATTTT. The chain joins TRBV6-1 to TRBJ1-3, with D possibly matching TRBD1 (5 bases). The CDR3 consists of 13 residues. Trimming stripped 5 bases from V and 9 bases from J, with 14 bases between. Germline loops: CDR1 MNHNS, CDR2 SASEGT.

The CDR3 DNA reads TGTGCCAGCAGCGGTACACTAGCGGGGGGTGGGGAGACCCAGTACTTC. Amino acid sequence: CASSGTLAGGGETQYF. This chain links TRBV5-6 with TRBJ2-5; 12 bases are shared with TRBD2. The CDR3 is 16 residues long. V gave up 4 bases and J gave up 5 bases; unmatched junction bases: 9. Germline CDR1 SGHDT, CDR2 YYEEEE.

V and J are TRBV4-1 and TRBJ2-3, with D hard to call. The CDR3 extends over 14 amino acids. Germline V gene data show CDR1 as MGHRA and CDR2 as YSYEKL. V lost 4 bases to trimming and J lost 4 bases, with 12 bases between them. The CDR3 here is CASSLWMGPDTQYF. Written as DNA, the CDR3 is TGCGCCAGCAGCCTTTGGATGGGTCCAGATACGCAGTATTTT.

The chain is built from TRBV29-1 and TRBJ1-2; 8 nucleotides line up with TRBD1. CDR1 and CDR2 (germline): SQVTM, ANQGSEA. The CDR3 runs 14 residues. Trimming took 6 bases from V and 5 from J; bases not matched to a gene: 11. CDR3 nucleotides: TGCAGCGTGGGACAGGCCCTCGGGTCGTATGGCTACACCTTC. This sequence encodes CSVGQALGSYGYTF.

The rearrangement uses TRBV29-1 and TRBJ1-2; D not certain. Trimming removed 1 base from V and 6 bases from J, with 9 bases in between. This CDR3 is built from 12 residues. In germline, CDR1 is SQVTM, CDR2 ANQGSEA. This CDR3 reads CSVEVTEDGYTF. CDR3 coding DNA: TGCAGCGTTGAAGTAACCGAAGATGGCTACACCTTC.